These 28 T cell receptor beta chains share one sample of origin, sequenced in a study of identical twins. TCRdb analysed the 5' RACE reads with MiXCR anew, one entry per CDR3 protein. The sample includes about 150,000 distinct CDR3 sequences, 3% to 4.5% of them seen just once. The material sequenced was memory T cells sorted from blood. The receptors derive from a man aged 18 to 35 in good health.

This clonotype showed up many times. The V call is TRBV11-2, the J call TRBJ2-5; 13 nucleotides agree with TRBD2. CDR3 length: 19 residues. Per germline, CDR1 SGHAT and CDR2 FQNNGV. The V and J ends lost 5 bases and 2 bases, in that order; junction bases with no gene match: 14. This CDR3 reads CASSPTLRTSGRGQETQYF. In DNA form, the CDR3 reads TGTGCCAGCAGCCCCACCCTAAGGACTAGCGGGAGAGGGCAAGAGACCCAGTACTTC.

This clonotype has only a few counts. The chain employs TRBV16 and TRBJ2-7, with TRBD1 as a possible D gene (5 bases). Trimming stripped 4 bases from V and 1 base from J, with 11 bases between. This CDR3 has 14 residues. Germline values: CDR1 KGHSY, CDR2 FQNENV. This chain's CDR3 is CASSPVRTSYEQYF. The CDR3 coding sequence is TGTGCCAGCAGCCCCGTCAGGACATCCTACGAGCAGTACTTC.

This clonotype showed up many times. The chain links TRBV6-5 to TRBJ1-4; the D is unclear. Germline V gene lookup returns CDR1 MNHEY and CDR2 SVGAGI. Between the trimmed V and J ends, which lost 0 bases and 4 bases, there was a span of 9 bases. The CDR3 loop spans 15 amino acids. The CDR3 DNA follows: TGTGCCAGCAGTTACTCGAACATGCGTAATGAAAAACTGTTTTTT. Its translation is CASSYSNMRNEKLFF.

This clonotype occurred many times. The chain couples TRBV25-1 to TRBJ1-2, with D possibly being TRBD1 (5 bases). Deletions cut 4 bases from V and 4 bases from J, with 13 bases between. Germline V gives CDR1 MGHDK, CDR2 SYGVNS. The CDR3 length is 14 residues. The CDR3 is CASSGLQTVYGYTF. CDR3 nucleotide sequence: TGTGCCAGCAGTGGCCTACAGACAGTCTATGGCTACACCTTC.

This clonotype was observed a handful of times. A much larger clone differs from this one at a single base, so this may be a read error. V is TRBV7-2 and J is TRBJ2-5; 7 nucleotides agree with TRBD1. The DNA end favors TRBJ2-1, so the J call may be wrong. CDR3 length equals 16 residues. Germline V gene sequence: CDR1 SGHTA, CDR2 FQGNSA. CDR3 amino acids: CASSLGWGQPKETQFF. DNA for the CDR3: TGTGCCAGCAGCTTAGGTTGGGGACAGCCCAAAGAGACCCAGTTCTTC.

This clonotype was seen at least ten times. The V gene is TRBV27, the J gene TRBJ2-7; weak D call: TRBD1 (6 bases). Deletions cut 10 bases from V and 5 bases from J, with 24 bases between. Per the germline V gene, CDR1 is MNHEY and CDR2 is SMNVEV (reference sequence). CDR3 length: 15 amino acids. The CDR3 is CATNSFGGRAHEQYF. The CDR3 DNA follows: TGTGCCACCAATTCTTTTGGGGGCCGCGCCCACGAGCAGTACTTC.

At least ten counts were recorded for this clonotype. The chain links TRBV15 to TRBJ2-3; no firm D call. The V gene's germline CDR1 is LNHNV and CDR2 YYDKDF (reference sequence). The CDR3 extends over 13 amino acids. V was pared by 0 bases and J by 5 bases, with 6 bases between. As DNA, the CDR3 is TGTGCCACCAGCAGAGATCAAGGAGATACGCAGTATTTT. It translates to CATSRDQGDTQYF.

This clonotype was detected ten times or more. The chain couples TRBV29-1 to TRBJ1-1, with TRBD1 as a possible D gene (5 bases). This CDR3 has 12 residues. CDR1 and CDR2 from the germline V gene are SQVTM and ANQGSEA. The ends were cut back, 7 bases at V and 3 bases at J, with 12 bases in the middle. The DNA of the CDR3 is TGCAGCGCCAGGGCCGCGGACACTGAAGCTTTCTTT. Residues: CSARAADTEAFF.

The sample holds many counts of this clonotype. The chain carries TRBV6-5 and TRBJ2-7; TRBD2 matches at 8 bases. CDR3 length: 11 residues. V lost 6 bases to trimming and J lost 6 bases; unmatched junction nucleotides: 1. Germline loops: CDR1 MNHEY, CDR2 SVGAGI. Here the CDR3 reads CASSGGGEQYV. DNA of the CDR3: TGTGCCAGCAGCGGGGGGGGCGAGCAGTACGTC.

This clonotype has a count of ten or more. This chain's CDR3 is CATSANYLDTQYF. The CDR3 DNA reads TGTGCCACCAGCGCCAATTACTTAGATACGCAGTATTTT. The gene calls are TRBV15 and TRBJ2-3; D uncertain. There are 13 residues in the CDR3. Trimming left V 5 bases short and J 5 bases short, with 11 bases between. Germline V gene data show CDR1 as LNHNV and CDR2 as YYDKDF (reference sequence). The entire variable domain, with the rest obtained from reference TRBV15 and TRBJ2-3, is as follows: DAMVIQNPRYQVTQFGKPVTLSCSQTLNHNVMYWYQQKSSQAPKLLFHYYDKDFNNEADTPDNFQSRRPNTSFCFLDIRSPGLGDTAMYLCATSANYLDTQYFGPGTRLTVL.

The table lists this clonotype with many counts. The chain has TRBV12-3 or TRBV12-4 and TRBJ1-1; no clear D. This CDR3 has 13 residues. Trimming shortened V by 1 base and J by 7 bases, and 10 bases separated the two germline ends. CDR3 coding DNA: TGTGCCAGCAGTTTAGGGCAGGCTCTTGAAGCTTTCTTT. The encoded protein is CASSLGQALEAFF.

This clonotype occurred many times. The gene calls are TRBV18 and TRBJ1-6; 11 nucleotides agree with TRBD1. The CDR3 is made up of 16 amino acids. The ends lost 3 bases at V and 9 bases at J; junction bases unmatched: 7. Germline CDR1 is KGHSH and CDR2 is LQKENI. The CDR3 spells CASSPPQDRGRSPLHF. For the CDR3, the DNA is TGTGCCAGCTCACCCCCACAGGACAGGGGGCGTTCACCCCTCCACTTT.

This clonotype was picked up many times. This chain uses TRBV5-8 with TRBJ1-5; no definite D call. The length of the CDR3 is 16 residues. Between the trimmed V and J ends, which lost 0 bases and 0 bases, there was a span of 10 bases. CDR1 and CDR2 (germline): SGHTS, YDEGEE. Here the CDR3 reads CASSLGWRDSNQPQHF. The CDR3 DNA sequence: TGTGCCAGCAGCTTGGGTTGGAGGGATAGCAATCAGCCCCAGCATTTT.

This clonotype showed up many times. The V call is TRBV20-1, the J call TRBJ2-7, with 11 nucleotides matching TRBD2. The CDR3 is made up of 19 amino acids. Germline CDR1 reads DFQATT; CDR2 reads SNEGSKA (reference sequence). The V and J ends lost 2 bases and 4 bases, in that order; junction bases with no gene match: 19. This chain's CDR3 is CSARSTSGRWKEGLYEQYF. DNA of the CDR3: TGCAGTGCTAGAAGTACTAGCGGGAGATGGAAGGAGGGTCTTTACGAGCAGTACTTC.

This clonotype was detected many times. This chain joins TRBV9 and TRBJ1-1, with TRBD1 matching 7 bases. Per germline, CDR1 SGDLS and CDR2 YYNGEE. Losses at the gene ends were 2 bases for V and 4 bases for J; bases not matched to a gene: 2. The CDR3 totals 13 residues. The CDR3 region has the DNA TGTGCCAGCAGCGTTCAGGGGGGCACTGAAGCTTTCTTT. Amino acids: CASSVQGGTEAFF. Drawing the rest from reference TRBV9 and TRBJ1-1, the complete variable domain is DSGVTQTPKHLITATGQRVTLRCSPRSGDLSVYWYQQSLDQGLQFLIQYYNGEERAKGNILERFSAQQFPDLHSELNLSSLELGDSALYFCASSVQGGTEAFFGQGTRLTVV.

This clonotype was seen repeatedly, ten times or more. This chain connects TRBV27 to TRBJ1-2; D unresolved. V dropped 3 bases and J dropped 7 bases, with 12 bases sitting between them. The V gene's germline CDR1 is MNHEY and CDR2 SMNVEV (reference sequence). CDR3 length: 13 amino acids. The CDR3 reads CASSFLDAGGYTF. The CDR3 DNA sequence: TGTGCCAGCAGTTTTTTGGACGCTGGTGGCTACACCTTC.

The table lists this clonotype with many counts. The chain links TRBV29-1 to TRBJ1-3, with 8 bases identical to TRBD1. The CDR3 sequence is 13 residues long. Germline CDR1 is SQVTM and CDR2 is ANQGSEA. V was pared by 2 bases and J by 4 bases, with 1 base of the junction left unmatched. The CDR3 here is CSVETGGGNTIYF. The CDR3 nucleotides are TGCAGCGTTGAAACAGGGGGAGGAAACACCATATATTTT.

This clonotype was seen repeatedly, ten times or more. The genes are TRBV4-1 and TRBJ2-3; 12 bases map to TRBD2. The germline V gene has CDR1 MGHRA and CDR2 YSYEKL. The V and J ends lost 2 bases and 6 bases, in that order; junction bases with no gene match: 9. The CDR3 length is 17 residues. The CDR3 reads CASSQNPSSGRGDTQYF. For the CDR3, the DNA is TGCGCCAGCAGCCAAAACCCGTCTAGCGGGAGGGGTGATACGCAGTATTTT.

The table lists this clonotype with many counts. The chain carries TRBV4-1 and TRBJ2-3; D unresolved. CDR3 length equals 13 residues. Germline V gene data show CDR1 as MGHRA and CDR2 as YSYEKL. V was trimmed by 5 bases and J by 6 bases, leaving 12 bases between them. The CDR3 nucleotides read TGCGCCAGCAGCTTGGCTGGTGTCGATACGCAGTATTTT. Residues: CASSLAGVDTQYF.

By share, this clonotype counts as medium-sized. The DNA for the CDR3 is TGTGCCAGCAGTTTATCGGCTAGCGGGAGGACCAATGAGCAGTTCTTC. It is translated as CASSLSASGRTNEQFF. The J gene is TRBJ2-1, the V gene TRBV28; 11 bases align to TRBD2. This CDR3 contains 16 residues. Per germline, CDR1 MDHEN and CDR2 SYDVKM. With 1 base clipped from V and 6 bases from J, the junction kept 5 bases outside the gene matches.

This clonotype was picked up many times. The CDR3 region is CASSRTQGITEAFF. The DNA of the CDR3 is TGTGCCAGCAGTCGAACACAGGGAATCACTGAAGCTTTCTTT. The chain links TRBV28 to TRBJ1-1, with D possibly being TRBD1 (6 bases). V gave up 5 bases and J gave up 4 bases, with 14 bases separating them. The CDR3 runs 14 residues. Germline V gives CDR1 MDHEN, CDR2 SYDVKM.

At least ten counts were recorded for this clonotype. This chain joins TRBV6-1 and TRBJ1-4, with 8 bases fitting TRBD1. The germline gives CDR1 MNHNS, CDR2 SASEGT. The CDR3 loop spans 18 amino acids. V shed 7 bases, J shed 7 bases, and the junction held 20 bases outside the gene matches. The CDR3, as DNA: TGTGCCAGCACAGGGGGCAGAGACCTGGGCCGGTTACGTGAAAAACTGTTTTTT. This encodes CASTGGRDLGRLREKLFF.

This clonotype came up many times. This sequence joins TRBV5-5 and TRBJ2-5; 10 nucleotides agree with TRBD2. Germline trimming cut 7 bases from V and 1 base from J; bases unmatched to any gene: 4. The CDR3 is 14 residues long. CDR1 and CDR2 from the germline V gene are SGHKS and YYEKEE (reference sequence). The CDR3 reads CASLLAGFQETQYF. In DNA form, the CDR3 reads TGTGCCAGCTTACTAGCGGGGTTCCAAGAGACCCAGTACTTC.

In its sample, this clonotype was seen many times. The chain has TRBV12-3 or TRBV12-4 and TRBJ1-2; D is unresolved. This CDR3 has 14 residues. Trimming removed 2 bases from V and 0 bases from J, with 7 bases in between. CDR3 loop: CASSLLPANYGYTF. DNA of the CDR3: TGTGCCAGCAGTTTATTGCCAGCTAACTATGGCTACACCTTC.

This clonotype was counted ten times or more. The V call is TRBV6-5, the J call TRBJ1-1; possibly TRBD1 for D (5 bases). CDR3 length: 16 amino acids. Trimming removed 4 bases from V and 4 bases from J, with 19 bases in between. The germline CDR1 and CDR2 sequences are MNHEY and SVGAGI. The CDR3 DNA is TGTGCCAGCAGTTCCTCGACCGGGACTGCGGCCACTGAAGCTTTCTTT. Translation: CASSSSTGTAATEAFF.

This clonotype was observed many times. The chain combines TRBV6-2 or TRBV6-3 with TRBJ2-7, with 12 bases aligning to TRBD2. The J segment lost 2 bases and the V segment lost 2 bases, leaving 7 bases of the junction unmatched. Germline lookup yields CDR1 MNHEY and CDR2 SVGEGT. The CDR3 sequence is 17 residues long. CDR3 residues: CASSYKMGLAGAYEQYF. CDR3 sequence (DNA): TGTGCCAGCAGTTACAAGATGGGACTAGCGGGCGCCTACGAGCAGTACTTC.

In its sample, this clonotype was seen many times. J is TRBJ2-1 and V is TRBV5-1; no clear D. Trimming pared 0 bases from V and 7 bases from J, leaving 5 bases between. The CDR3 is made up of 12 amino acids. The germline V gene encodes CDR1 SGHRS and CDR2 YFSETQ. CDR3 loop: CASSLARNEQFF. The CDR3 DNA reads TGCGCCAGCAGCTTGGCTCGAAATGAGCAGTTCTTC.

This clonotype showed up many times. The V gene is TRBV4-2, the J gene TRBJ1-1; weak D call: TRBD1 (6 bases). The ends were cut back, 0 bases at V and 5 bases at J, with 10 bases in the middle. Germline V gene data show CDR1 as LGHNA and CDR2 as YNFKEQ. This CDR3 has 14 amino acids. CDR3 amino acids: CASSQDAGVTEAFF. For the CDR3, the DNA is TGTGCCAGCAGCCAAGATGCAGGGGTGACTGAAGCTTTCTTT.